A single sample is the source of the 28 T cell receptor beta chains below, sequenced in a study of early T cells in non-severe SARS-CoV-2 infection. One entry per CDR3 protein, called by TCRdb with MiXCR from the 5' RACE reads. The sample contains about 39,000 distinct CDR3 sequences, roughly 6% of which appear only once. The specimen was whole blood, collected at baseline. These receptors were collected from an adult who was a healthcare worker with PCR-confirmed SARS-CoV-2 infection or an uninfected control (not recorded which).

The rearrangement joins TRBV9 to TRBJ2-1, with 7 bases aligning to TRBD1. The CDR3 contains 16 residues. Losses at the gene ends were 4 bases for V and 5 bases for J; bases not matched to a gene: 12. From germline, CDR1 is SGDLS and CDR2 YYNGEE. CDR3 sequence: CASSPREGALDNEQFF. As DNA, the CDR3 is TGTGCCAGCAGCCCAAGAGAGGGGGCGCTGGACAATGAGCAGTTCTTC.

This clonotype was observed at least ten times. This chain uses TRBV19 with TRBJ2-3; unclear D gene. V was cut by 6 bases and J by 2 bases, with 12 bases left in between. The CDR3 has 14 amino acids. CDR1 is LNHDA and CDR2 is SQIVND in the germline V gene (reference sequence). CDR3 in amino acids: CASSLGRPTDTQYF. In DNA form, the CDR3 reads TGTGCCAGTAGCCTCGGCAGACCCACAGATACGCAGTATTTT.

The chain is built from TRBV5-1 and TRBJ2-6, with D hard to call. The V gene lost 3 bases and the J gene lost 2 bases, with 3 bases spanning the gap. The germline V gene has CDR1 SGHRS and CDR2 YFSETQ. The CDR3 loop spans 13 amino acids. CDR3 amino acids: CASSYTGANVLTF. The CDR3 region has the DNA TGCGCCAGCAGCTACACTGGGGCCAACGTCCTGACTTTC.

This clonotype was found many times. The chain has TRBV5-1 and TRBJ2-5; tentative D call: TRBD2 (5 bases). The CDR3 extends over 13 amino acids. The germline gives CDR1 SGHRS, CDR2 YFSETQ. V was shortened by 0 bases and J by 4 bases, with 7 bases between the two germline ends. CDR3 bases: TGCGCCAGCAGCTTGGCACTAGGAGAGACCCAGTACTTC. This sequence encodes CASSLALGETQYF.

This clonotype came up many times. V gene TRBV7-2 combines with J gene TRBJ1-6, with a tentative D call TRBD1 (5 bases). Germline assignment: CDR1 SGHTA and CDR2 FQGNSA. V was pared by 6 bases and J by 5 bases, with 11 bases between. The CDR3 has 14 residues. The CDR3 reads CASRRDGNNSPLHF. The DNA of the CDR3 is TGTGCCAGCAGAAGGGACGGCAATAATTCACCCCTCCACTTT.

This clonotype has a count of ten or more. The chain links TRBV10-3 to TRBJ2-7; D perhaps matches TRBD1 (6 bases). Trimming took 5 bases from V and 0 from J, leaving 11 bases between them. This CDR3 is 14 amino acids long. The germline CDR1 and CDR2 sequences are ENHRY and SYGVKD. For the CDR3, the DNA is TGTGCCATCAGTCAGGGGCCTATCTCCTACGAGCAGTACTTC. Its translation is CAISQGPISYEQYF.

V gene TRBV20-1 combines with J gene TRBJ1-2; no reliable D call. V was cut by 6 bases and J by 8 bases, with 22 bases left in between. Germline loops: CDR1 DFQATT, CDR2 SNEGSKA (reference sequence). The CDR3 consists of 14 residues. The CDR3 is CSASTPGRIRGYTF. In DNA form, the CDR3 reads TGCAGTGCAAGCACACCGGGCCGCATTCGAGGCTACACCTTC.

The CDR3 DNA reads as TGCAGTGCTATGGCAGGGTTGAACACTGAAGCTTTCTTT. Protein product: CSAMAGLNTEAFF. The chain couples TRBV20-1 to TRBJ1-1; possible D gene TRBD1, 5 bases. CDR1 and CDR2 (germline): DFQATT, SNEGSKA (reference sequence). The CDR3 loop spans 13 amino acids. The V and J ends lost 4 bases and 0 bases respectively, with 9 bases between them.

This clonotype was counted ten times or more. CDR3 bases: TGTGCCAGTAGTATCGGGGGCAGGGGCCAGGTCGAGCAGTTCTTC. Protein product: CASSIGGRGQVEQFF. V usage is TRBV19 and J usage is TRBJ2-1, with D perhaps TRBD1 or TRBD2 (6 bases each). V was clipped by 3 bases and J by 10 bases, with 19 bases between them. The CDR3 contains 15 residues. Germline values: CDR1 LNHDA, CDR2 SQIVND (reference sequence).

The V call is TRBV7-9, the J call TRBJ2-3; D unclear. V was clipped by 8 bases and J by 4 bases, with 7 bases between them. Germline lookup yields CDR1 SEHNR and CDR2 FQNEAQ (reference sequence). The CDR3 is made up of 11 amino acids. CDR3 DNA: TGTGCCAGCGTCGCGGCAGATACGCAGTATTTT. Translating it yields CASVAADTQYF.

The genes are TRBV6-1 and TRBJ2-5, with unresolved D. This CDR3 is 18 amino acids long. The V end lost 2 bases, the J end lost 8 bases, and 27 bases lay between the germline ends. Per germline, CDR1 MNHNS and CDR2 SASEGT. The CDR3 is CASSERYLAALLEDTQYF. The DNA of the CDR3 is TGTGCCAGCAGTGAAAGATATCTGGCAGCGTTGTTAGAGGACACCCAGTACTTC.

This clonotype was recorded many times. CDR3 sequence reads: CASSQDTPGQALGVTGELFF. CDR3 nucleotide sequence: TGTGCCAGCAGCCAAGACACTCCGGGACAGGCCCTTGGGGTGACCGGGGAGCTGTTTTTT. The rearrangement uses TRBV4-2 and TRBJ2-2, with 8 positions matching TRBD1. This CDR3 contains 20 residues. The V gene's germline CDR1 is LGHNA and CDR2 YNFKEQ. V shed 0 bases and J 5 bases; nucleotides not matched to a gene: 17.

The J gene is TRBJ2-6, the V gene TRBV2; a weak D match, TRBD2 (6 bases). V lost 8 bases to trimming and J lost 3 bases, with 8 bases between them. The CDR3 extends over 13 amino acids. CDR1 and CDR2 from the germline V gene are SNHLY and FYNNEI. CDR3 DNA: TGTGCCAGCGGAGGGGTTGGGGCCAACGTCCTGACTTTC. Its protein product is CASGGVGANVLTF.

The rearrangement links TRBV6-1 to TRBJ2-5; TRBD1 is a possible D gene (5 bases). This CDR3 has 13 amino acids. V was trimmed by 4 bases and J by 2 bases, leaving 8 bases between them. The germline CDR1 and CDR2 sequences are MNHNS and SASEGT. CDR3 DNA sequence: TGTGCCAGCAGTGGGACATATCAAGAGACCCAGTACTTC. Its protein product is CASSGTYQETQYF.

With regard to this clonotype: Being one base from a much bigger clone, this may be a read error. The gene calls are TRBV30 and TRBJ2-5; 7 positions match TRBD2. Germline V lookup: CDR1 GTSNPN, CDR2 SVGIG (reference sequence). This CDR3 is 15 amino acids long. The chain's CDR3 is CAWRGGLAVGEAQYF. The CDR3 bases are TGTGCCTGGAGAGGAGGGCTAGCGGTGGGAGAGGCCCAGTACTTC. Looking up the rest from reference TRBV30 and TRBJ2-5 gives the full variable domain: SQTIHQWPATLVQPVGSPLSLECTVEGTSNPNLYWYRQAAGRGLQLLFYSVGIGQISSEVPQNLSASRPQDRQFILSSKKLLLSDSGFYLCAWRGGLAVGEAQYFGPGTRLLVL.

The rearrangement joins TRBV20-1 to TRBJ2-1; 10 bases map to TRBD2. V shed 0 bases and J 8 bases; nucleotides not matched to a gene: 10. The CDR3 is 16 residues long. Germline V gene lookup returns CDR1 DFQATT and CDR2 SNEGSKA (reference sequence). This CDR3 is CSARDRSGGAMDEQFF. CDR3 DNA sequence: TGCAGTGCTAGAGATCGCAGCGGGGGGGCGATGGATGAGCAGTTCTTC.

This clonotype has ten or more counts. CDR3 protein: CASSSGSEVYTF. The CDR3 DNA is TGTGCCAGCAGTTCTGGGTCGGAGGTTTACACCTTC. The chain has TRBV6-5 and TRBJ1-2; D is unclear. Trimming removed 4 bases at V and 11 bases at J, with 14 bases between. The CDR3 sequence is 12 residues long. CDR1 and CDR2 from the germline V gene are MNHEY and SVGAGI.

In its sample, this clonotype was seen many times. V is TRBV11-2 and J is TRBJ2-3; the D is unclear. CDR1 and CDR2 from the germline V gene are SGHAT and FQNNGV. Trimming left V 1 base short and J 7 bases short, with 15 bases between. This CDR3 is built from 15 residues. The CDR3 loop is CASSLVSALVNTQYF. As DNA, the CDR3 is TGTGCCAGCAGCTTAGTGTCAGCGCTGGTGAATACGCAGTATTTT.

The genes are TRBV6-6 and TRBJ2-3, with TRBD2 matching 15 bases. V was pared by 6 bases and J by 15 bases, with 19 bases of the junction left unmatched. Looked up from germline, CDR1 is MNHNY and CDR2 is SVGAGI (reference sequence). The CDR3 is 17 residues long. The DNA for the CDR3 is TGTGCCAGCAGCCCCCTCGGTCATACGCGGACTAGCGGGAGGGGATATTTT. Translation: CASSPLGHTRTSGRGYF.

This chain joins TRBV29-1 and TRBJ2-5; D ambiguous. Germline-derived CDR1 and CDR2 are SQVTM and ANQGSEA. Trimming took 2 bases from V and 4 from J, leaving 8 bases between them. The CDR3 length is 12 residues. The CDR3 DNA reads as TGCAGCGTTGAATATTCTGGAGAGACCCAGTACTTC. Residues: CSVEYSGETQYF. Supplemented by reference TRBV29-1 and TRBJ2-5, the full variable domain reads SAVISQKPSRDICQRGTSLTIQCQVDSQVTMMFWYRQQPGQSLTLIATANQGSEATYESGFVIDKFPISRPNLTFSTLTVSNMSPEDSSIYLCSVEYSGETQYFGPGTRLLVL.

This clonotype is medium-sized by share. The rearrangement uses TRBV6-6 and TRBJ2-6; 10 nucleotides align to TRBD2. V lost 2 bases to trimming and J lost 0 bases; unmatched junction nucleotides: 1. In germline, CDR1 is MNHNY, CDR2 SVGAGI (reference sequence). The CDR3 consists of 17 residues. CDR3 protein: CASSYLAGASGANVLTF. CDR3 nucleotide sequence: TGTGCCAGCAGTTACCTAGCGGGAGCCTCTGGGGCCAACGTCCTGACTTTC.

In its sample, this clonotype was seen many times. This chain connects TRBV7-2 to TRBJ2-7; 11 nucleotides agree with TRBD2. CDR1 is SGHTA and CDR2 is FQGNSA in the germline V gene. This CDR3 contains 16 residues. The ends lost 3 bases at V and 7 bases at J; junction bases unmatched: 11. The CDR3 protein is CASSLVGTSGRKEQYF. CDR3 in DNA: TGTGCCAGCAGCTTGGTCGGGACTAGCGGAAGGAAAGAGCAGTACTTC.

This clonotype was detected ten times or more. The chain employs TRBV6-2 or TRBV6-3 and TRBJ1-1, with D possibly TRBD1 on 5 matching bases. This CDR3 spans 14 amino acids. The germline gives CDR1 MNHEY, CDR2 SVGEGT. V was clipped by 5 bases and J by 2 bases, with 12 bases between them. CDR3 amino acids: CASSATGFNTEAFF. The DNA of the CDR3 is TGTGCCAGCAGTGCCACAGGATTTAACACTGAAGCTTTCTTT.

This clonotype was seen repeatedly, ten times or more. The CDR3 here is CASSLDPKGDTEAFF. The CDR3 DNA sequence: TGTGCCAGCAGCTTGGATCCTAAGGGCGACACTGAAGCTTTCTTT. The J gene is TRBJ1-1, the V gene TRBV5-4; no reliable D call. The CDR3 is made up of 15 amino acids. Germline lookup yields CDR1 SGHNT and CDR2 YYREEE (reference sequence). V lost 0 bases to trimming and J lost 3 bases, with 12 bases between them.

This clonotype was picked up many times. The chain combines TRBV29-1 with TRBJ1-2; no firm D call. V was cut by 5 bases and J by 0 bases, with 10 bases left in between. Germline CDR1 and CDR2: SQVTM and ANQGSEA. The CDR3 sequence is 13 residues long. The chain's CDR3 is CSVWVPANYGYTF. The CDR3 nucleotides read TGCAGCGTTTGGGTTCCAGCTAACTATGGCTACACCTTC. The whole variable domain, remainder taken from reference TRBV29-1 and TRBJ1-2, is SAVISQKPSRDICQRGTSLTIQCQVDSQVTMMFWYRQQPGQSLTLIATANQGSEATYESGFVIDKFPISRPNLTFSTLTVSNMSPEDSSIYLCSVWVPANYGYTFGSGTRLTVV.

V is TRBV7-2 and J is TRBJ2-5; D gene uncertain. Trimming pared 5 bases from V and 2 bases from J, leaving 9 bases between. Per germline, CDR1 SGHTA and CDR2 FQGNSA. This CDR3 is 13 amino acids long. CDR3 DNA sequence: TGTGCCAGCAGCGGAAGAAGGCAAGAGACCCAGTACTTC. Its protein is CASSGRRQETQYF. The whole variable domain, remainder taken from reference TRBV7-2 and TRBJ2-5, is GAGVSQSPSNKVTEKGKDVELRCDPISGHTALYWYRQSLGQGLEFLIYFQGNSAPDKSGLPSDRFSAERTGGSVSTLTIQRTQQEDSAVYLCASSGRRQETQYFGPGTRLLVL.

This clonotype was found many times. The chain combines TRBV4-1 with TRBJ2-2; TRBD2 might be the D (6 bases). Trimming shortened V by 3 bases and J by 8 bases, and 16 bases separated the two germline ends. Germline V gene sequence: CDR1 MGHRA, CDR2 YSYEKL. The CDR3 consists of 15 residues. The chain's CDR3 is CASSHPSGVSGELFF. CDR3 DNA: TGCGCCAGCAGCCACCCCTCGGGGGTTTCTGGGGAGCTGTTTTTT.

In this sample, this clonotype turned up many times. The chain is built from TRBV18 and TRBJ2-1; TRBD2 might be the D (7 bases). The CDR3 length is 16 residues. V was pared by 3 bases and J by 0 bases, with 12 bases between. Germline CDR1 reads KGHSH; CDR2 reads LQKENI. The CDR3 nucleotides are TGTGCCAGCTCACCGGGGGGGCAGGGCTCCTACAATGAGCAGTTCTTC. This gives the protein CASSPGGQGSYNEQFF.